Below, one T cell receptor beta chain is given with its context. Antigen unknown. The sample comes from a study of T cells in Graves' hyperthyroidism and ophthalmopathy. Findings of the study overall: Ophthalmopathy, which appeared later, was predicted by the model a median around 6.5 months before onset.

J gave up 1 base and V 5 bases, and 8 bases lay outside the gene matches. This CDR3 contains 16 residues. CDR1 is SGHRS and CDR2 is YFSETQ in the germline V gene. From RNA transcripts, TCR beta CDR3 regions were amplified. An initial round of RT-PCR targeting the TCR CDR3 relied on the HTBI primer set. TCRdb called the multiplex PCR reads again in MiXCR, with one record for every CDR3 protein. Of some 490,000 distinct CDR3 sequences listed, 20% to 25% are singletons. With duration under 3 months, ophthalmopathy was active: Clinical Activity Score at least 3, NOSPECS at least 4. The study left out patients who had uncontrolled infection, other autoimmune disease, pregnancy or lactation. Diagnosing involved the use of clinical symptoms, serum thyroxine and TRAb, thyroid ultrasound and orbital computed tomography.

Sequenced: blood. The receptor comes from a woman in her 70s with Graves' ophthalmopathy. V and J are TRBV5-1 and TRBJ2-3; 9 positions agree with TRBD2. This CDR3 is CASSRTSGLRTDTQYF. CDR3 in DNA: TGCGCCAGCAGTCGTACTAGCGGGCTCCGCACAGATACGCAGTATTTT.